This T cell receptor (beta chain) emerged from a study of blood T cell repertoires in COVID-19 (TCRdb year 2020). Some background on the complete study: The collaborator samples originated in the United States, Italy and Spain and spanned the acute and convalescent phases of COVID-19. A freely available public database, intended as a resource for researchers studying the immune response to SARS-CoV-2, is where the repertoires were released. The sample metadata nearly always contained a de-identified subject ID, COVID-19 status, age in years and sex. The dataset comprised deeply sampled blood TCRbeta repertoires from subjects exposed to, actively infected with, or recovered from COVID-19. HLA class I and class II types, where available, came from metadata supplied by the sample provider rather than from assay-based typing. The material from the prospective study consisted of cDNA or gDNA derived from T cells, B-cell-depleted T cells, or PBMCs. The samples were drawn from two sources: the first 160 participants of the ongoing ImmuneRACE study, and over 950 subjects contributed by 6 global collaborators.

Its CDR3 holds 14 amino acids, cysteine through phenylalanine. Just CDR3 DNA is preserved here, 42 bases in frame from base 1. A distance of 12 bases separates the germline ends of V and J, which lose 2 bases and 5 bases respectively. CDR1 and CDR2, looked up from the germline V gene, are MNHNS and SASEGT. With respect to this clone: This clone's antigen is unknown. No qualities accompany the bases; no much larger clone lies one base away.

TCRbeta CDR3 regions were amplified from genomic DNA using the immunoSEQ Assay, a bias-controlled multiplex PCR. The authors' pipeline ran thus. The number of nucleated cells in each sample was estimated from the amplification of reference gene primers within the assay. To quantify the absolute abundance of each unique TCRbeta CDR3 rearrangement, sequence reads were collapsed and filtered. For each sample, productive Simpson clonality was calculated by taking the square root of Simpson's diversity index across productive rearrangements. The immuneACCESS repertoire file appears here via TCRdb, limited to in-frame rearrangements. These files lack a portion of the clones; in checked studies, under half of the deficit traces to unresolved V genes, and the cause of the others is not known. V and J calls plus clone size are reproduced from that table; the DNA served to infer D and trimming. The sample table contains a few hundred thousand clones; only one count was recorded for about 87% of them. Jointly, the top ten make up around 8% of the sample.

Samples from volunteer blood donors who had recovered from COVID-19 were contributed by a second Seattle source. Whole blood was collected in K2EDTA tubes by collaborating institutions according to the institutions' own protocols. For TCRbeta analysis, collaborator samples were shipped as frozen whole blood, as isolated PBMCs, or as DNA extracted from either sample type. Study-wide findings and limitations: How much clinical and demographic metadata was included differed by source and by participant, and the metadata was provided uncurated.

The chain employs TRBV6-1 and TRBJ1-2; no D gene call is confident. The sequence came from a woman in her fifties or sixties who had recovered from COVID-19. Input material: peripheral blood. The CDR3 region reads CASSESSRSYGYTF. The nucleotide sequence is given as TGTGCCAGCAGTGAATCCAGTAGGAGTTATGGCTACACCTTC.